This T cell receptor (beta chain) was captured by sequencing in a study of cytomegalovirus exposure and HLA in healthy donors. Points from the study as a whole: Within an earlier analysis, most TCR beta V segments proved productive either about 90% or about 30% of the time.

Unmatched junction bases numbered 1, after V lost 5 bases and J lost 5 bases. The CDR3 extends over 13 amino acids. Germline CDR1 MNHEY, CDR2 SVGAGI. This clone has only one observation. The antigen remains undetermined. 60 Vbeta and 13 Jbeta primers were used in PCR. Authors' methods: Counted up in a later analysis, unique TCR beta chains came to about 83 million, with around 11 million shared. Assay used: immunoSEQ multiplex PCR; TCRdb lists only in-frame clones, some missing. V, J and clone size were drawn from that table, and D and trimming were deduced from the DNA. The sample shows about 110,000 clones, 60% to 80% of them seen only once.

Material: PBMCs. This clonotype was obtained from a man in his thirties or forties in good health and CMV-seronegative. The rearrangement uses TRBV6-5 and TRBJ2-7, with TRBD2 matching 12 bases. The CDR3 sequence: CASSRLAGDEQYF. The CDR3 bases are TGTGCCAGCAGTCGACTAGCGGGAGACGAGCAGTACTTC.